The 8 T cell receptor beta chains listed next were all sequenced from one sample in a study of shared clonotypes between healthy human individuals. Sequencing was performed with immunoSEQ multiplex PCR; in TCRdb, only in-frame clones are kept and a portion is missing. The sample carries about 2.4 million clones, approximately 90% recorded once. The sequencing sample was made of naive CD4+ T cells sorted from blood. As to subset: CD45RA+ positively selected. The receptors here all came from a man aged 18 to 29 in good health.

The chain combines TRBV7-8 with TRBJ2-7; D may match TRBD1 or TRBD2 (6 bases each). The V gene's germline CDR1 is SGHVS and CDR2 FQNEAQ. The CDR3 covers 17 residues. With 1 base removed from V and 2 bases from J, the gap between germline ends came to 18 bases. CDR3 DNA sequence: TGTGCCAGCAGCTTAGTAGCTGCCGCGGGACACACCTACGAGCAGTACTTC. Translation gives CASSLVAAAGHTYEQYF.

The CDR3 nucleotides read TGTGCCAGCAGTGAGGAAGGGCTCAGACGAGAAAAACTGTTTTTT. Amino acid sequence: CASSEEGLRREKLFF. The chain uses TRBV6-1 and TRBJ1-4, with D unresolved. CDR1 and CDR2 from the germline V gene are MNHNS and SASEGT. The CDR3 covers 15 residues. Trimming removed 3 bases from V and 8 bases from J, with 16 bases in between.

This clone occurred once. This chain's CDR3 is CASSYSTTASPLHF. CDR3 in DNA: TGTGCCAGCAGTTACTCGACGACAGCATCACCCCTCCACTTT. The gene calls are TRBV6-6 and TRBJ1-6, with D possibly matching TRBD1 (5 bases). Deletions cut 0 bases from V and 10 bases from J, with 10 bases between. CDR1 is MNHNY, CDR2 SVGAGI, per germline (reference sequence). The CDR3 is 14 residues long.

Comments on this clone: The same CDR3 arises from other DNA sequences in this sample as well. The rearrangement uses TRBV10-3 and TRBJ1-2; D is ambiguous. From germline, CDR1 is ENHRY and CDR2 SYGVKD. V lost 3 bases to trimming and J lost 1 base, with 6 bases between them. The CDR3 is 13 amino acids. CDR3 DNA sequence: TGTGCCATCAGTGAACGGGGTAACTATGGCTACACCTTC. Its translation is CAISERGNYGYTF.

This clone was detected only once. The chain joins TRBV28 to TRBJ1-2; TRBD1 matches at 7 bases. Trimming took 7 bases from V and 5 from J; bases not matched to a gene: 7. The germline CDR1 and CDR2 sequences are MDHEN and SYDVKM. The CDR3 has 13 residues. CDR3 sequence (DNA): TGTGCCAGCACCGACGGGACAGTTTATGGCTACACCTTC. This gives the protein CASTDGTVYGYTF.

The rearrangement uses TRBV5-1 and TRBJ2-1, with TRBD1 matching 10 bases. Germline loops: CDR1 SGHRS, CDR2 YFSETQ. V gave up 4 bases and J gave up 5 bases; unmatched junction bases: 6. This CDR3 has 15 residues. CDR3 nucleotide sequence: TGCGCCAGCAGCCTCAGACAGGGGGCCCACAATGAGCAGTTCTTC. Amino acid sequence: CASSLRQGAHNEQFF.

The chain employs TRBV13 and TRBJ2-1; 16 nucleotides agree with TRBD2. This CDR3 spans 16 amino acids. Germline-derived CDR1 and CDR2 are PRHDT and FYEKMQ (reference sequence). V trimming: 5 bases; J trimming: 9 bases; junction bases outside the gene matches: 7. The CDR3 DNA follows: TGTGCCAGCAGCGGCGCGGGACTAGCGGGAGGGAGTGAGCAGTTCTTC. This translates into CASSGAGLAGGSEQFF.

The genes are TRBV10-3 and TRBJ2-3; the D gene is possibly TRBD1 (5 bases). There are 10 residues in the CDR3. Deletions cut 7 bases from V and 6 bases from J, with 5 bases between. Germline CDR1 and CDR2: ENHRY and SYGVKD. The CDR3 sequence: CAITGDTQYF. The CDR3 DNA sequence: TGTGCCATCACAGGGGATACGCAGTATTTT.